Listed below are T cell receptor beta chains from one sample, sequenced in a study of T cells in Graves' hyperthyroidism and ophthalmopathy. TCRdb reprocessed the multiplex PCR reads via MiXCR and lists one record per CDR3 protein. The sample gives around 720,000 distinct CDR3 sequences, roughly a third of which show up once; around 30% is in the top ten. The sample consisted of blood. These receptors all come from a woman aged 40 to 50 with Graves' hyperthyroidism. The CDR3 runs from the conserved cysteine through the conserved F or W. The D gene is left open where the match is weak. A row's size may be missing; if present it is once, few, many or a size class.

d_call	clone_size	v_call	j_call	cdr3_nt	cdr3_aa
.	many	TRBV12-3/TRBV12-4	TRBJ1-2	TGTGCCAGCAGTTTCGGGATCGGCTATGGCTACACCTTC	CASSFGIGYGYTF
TRBD1	.	TRBV25-1	TRBJ1-6	TGTGCCAGCAGAGAAGCCGGGACAGGGGGCATTTCACCCCTCCACTTT	CASREAGTGGISPLHF
TRBD1	many	TRBV19	TRBJ2-2	TGTGCTAGCAGCACAGGGGCCACCGGGGAGCTGTTTTTT	CASSTGATGELFF
.	few	TRBV6-2/TRBV6-3	TRBJ1-2	TGTGCCAGCAGTTTAATAACTAACTATGGCTACACCTTC	CASSLITNYGYTF
.	.	TRBV4-1	TRBJ1-1	TGCGCCAGCAGCCAAGGGATGATGAACACTGAAGCTTTCTTT	CASSQGMMNTEAFF
TRBD1	.	TRBV2	TRBJ1-5	TGTGCCAGCAGTTCCCCCGCAATGGACAGGGGGCGGGAACAGCCCCAGCATTTT	CASSSPAMDRGREQPQHF
.	.	TRBV6-5	TRBJ1-1	TGTGCCATCAGGGACGGGACGAGCGCTGAAGCTTTCTTT	CAIRDGTSAEAFF
TRBD2	.	TRBV7-9	TRBJ2-5	TGTGCCGGCAGAAGAGCGGGAACGCTAGAGGGGCTTATTTCGCTCCAGTACTTC	CAGRRAGTLEGLISLQYF
.	few	TRBV2	TRBJ2-6	TGTGCCAGCTCACCATCGGTTGGGGCTACCTCTGGGGCCAACGTCCTGACTTTC	CASSPSVGATSGANVLTF
.	many	TRBV6-5	TRBJ1-5	TGTGCCAGCAGTTATCGCCTTAATCAGCCCCAGCATTTT	CASSYRLNQPQHF
TRBD1	many	TRBV7-8	TRBJ2-5	TGTGCCAGCAGCTTGAGCCTCGGACAGGGTGAAGAGACCCAGTACTTC	CASSLSLGQGEETQYF
.	.	TRBV6-1	TRBJ1-4	TGTGCCAGCAGTAAACAGGCAGGGGTGGATGAAAAACTGTTTTTT	CASSKQAGVDEKLFF
.	.	TRBV5-4	TRBJ2-2	TGTGCCAGCAGGGCGACTCGAAACACCGGGGAGCTGTTTTTT	CASRATRNTGELFF
TRBD1	few	TRBV12-3/TRBV12-4	TRBJ1-5	TGTGCCAGCAGTAGGACAGGGCCAATCCCCCCCCAGCATTTT	CASSRTGPIPPQHF
.	many	TRBV13	TRBJ2-7	TGTGCCAGCAGCCAGGGTGGGACCTACGAGCAGTACTTC	CASSQGGTYEQYF
TRBD1	.	TRBV10-3	TRBJ2-2	TGTGCCATCAGTGATTGGACAGGGAACACCGGGGAGCTGTTTTTT	CAISDWTGNTGELFF
.	few	TRBV12-3/TRBV12-4	TRBJ1-2	TGTGCCAGCAGTTTAAAACCAAACTATGGCTACACCTTC	CASSLKPNYGYTF
.	many	TRBV12-3/TRBV12-4	TRBJ2-5	TGTGCCAGCAGTTTTGTGGGCCAAGAGACCCAGTACTTC	CASSFVGQETQYF
TRBD1	many	TRBV19	TRBJ1-2	TGTGCCAGTAGTCAGGACAGGGGGCGTTATGGCTACACCTTC	CASSQDRGRYGYTF
TRBD2	.	TRBV7-3	TRBJ2-7	TGTGCCAGCAGCCGTACAGCTTCTACGGGACTAGCGGGGCCGAACTACGAGCAGTACTTC	CASSRTASTGLAGPNYEQYF
TRBD1	.	TRBV4-3	TRBJ1-2	TGCGCCAGCAGCCAAGCGACACAGGGGGCTAACTATGGCTACACCTTC	CASSQATQGANYGYTF
.	few	TRBV10-3	TRBJ2-7	TGTGCCATCAGTGAGGTCGGCAGCGGAGGGGGGATCTACGAGCAGTACTTC	CAISEVGSGGGIYEQYF
.	many	TRBV7-2	TRBJ1-2	TGTGCCAGCAGCACATCGGGACGGATTCTCTATGGCTACACCTTC	CASSTSGRILYGYTF
TRBD1	few	TRBV12-3/TRBV12-4	TRBJ1-5	TGTGCCAGCAGCAGGACAGGCGGTAGTGGCCAGCCCCAGCATTTT	CASSRTGGSGQPQHF
TRBD2	.	TRBV20-1	TRBJ2-7	TGCAGTGCCAGCGGGGGCCCCTACGAGCAGTACTTC	CSASGGPYEQYF
.	.	TRBV25-1	TRBJ1-4	TGTGCCAGCTCACCGGACTTGATGACGGAAAAACTGTTTTTT	CASSPDLMTEKLFF
TRBD1	.	TRBV19	TRBJ1-2	TGTGCCGCAGGGACAGAAATCTATGGCTACACCTTC	CAAGTEIYGYTF
.	.	TRBV7-9	TRBJ1-5	TGTGCCAGCAGCTTAGAGGGGCCCCAGCATTTT	CASSLEGPQHF
TRBD1	.	TRBV25-1	TRBJ1-2	TGTGCCAGCAGTGAAGGGCCGCCGGGACAGGTCGTCTATGGCTACACCTTC	CASSEGPPGQVVYGYTF
.	many	TRBV24-1	TRBJ1-2	TGTGCCACCAGTCGTGAAGACTATGGCTACACCTTC	CATSREDYGYTF
.	.	TRBV12-3/TRBV12-4	TRBJ1-4	TGTGCCAGCAGTCCGGGGTACCCGCAAGGGGAAAAACTGTTTTTT	CASSPGYPQGEKLFF
TRBD1	.	TRBV10-3	TRBJ1-1	TGTGCCATTAGAAACCGGGACAGGGGCTCGAACACTGAAGCTTTCTTT	CAIRNRDRGSNTEAFF
.	.	TRBV5-6	TRBJ1-1	TGTGCCAGCAGCCGCAGGGGTATACCGAACACTGAAGCTTTCTTT	CASSRRGIPNTEAFF
.	.	TRBV7-2	TRBJ1-6	TGTGCCAGCAGCGATAAAACTAATTCACCCCTCCACTTT	CASSDKTNSPLHF
TRBD1	many	TRBV20-1	TRBJ2-7	TGCAGTGTGATACAGGGGTACGAGCAGTACTTC	CSVIQGYEQYF
TRBD1	once	TRBV24-1	TRBJ2-7	TGTGCTAGGTTGAACAGGGGCCCCTACGAGCAGTACTTC	CARLNRGPYEQYF
.	.	TRBV11-2	TRBJ2-7	TGTGCCAGCGGGAGACAGTCTCGATTCTACGAGCAGTACTTC	CASGRQSRFYEQYF
.	.	TRBV7-3	TRBJ2-7	TGTGCCAGCAGCTTAACGCCAGTTCCCTACGAGCAGTACTTC	CASSLTPVPYEQYF
.	.	TRBV5-4	TRBJ2-2	TGTGCCAGCAGCCTCCGGATAGGAGGGAACACCGGGGAGCTGTTTTTT	CASSLRIGGNTGELFF
TRBD2	many	TRBV7-2	TRBJ2-5	TGTGCCAGCAGCTTAGTCGGGGGGATGCTAGAGACCCAGTACTTC	CASSLVGGMLETQYF
TRBD2	once	TRBV15	TRBJ2-5	TGTGCCACCCGCCCGGGAGGGACCCAGTACTTC	CATRPGGTQYF
TRBD1	many	TRBV29-1	TRBJ1-1	TGCAGCGGGAGGGGGCCGAACACTGAAGCTTTCTTT	CSGRGPNTEAFF
.	few	TRBV19	TRBJ2-5	TGTGCCAGTAGTGTCTTGGGGGGTCAAGAGACCCAGTACTTC	CASSVLGGQETQYF
.	.	TRBV29-1	TRBJ2-7	TGCAGCTTTGCCGGACACAGTTACGAGCAGTACTTC	CSFAGHSYEQYF
TRBD1	many	TRBV20-1	TRBJ2-5	TGCAGTGCTAGCCCGACAGGGAAAGAGACCCAGTACTTC	CSASPTGKETQYF
TRBD2	.	TRBV7-9	TRBJ2-7	TGTGCCAGCAGCTTTAAGTTTTGGGGACTAGCGGGCCACGAGCAGTACTTC	CASSFKFWGLAGHEQYF
.	few	TRBV29-1	TRBJ2-2	TGCAGCGTTGAAACGGGAGCCACCGCGACCACCGGGGAGCTGTTTTTT	CSVETGATATTGELFF